The subject of this entry is one TCR beta chain. The sample originates from a study of blood T cell repertoires in COVID-19. At the level of the study: The analysed material was cDNA or gDNA that came from T cells, B-cell-depleted T cells, or PBMCs.

V shed 6 bases and J shed 6 bases, with 20 bases lying between them. CDR1 and CDR2 (germline): MNHNY, SVGAGI (reference sequence). There are 15 residues in the CDR3. Profiling relied on immunoSEQ multiplex PCR, and the TCRdb table lists in-frame clones only, not all of them. The sample carries 88,000 or so clones, 83% recorded once. The clonotype comes from a human donor in a cohort sampled during active COVID-19. Input material: peripheral blood. The genes are TRBV6-6 and TRBJ1-1; D gene ambiguous. The CDR3 sequence is CASRYIAGEKSEAFF. CDR3 nucleotide sequence: TGTGCCAGCAGATATATCGCTGGGGAGAAATCTGAAGCTTTCTTT.